The subject of this entry is one T cell receptor (beta chain). Participants were aged about 18 to 100 years, lived in around 25 US areas, and enrolled virtually. Each recovered donor of Cohort 3 presented with two negative PCRs, clearance, or symptom resolution. This entry comes from a study of blood T cell repertoires in COVID-19. Study-wide context: Samples representing acute and convalescent COVID-19 were sourced from the United States, Italy and Spain. The cDNA or gDNA used as material had been derived from T cells, B-cell-depleted T cells, or PBMCs.

Method: immunoSEQ multiplex PCR; TCRdb's copy keeps in-frame clones and lacks some. The sample records about 160,000 clones, roughly 90% being singletons. The V gene's germline CDR1 is SEHNR and CDR2 FQNEAQ (reference sequence). The ends were cut back, 1 base at V and 5 bases at J, with 6 bases in the middle. This CDR3 comprises 12 residues. Material for sequencing was PBMCs or T cells enriched from blood (not recorded which). This receptor was identified in a woman between 50 and 59 years old who had recovered from COVID-19. The chain uses TRBV7-9 and TRBJ2-7, with unresolved D. The CDR3 is CASSLGPNEQYF. CDR3 sequence (DNA): TGTGCCAGCAGCTTAGGGCCCAACGAGCAGTACTTC.